This T cell receptor (beta chain) was identified during a study of early T cells in non-severe SARS-CoV-2 infection. Turning to the study itself: Investigators sequenced bulk RNA drawn from unsorted whole blood, and chains remained unpaired.

Unique molecular identifiers tagged individual cDNA molecules. One entry per CDR3 protein results from TCRdb running MiXCR on the 5' RACE reads. This sample has 34,000 or so distinct CDR3 sequences, with 9% to 9.5% found just once. Looked up from germline, CDR1 is SGHTA and CDR2 is FQGNSA. The V and J ends lost 1 base and 0 bases, in that order; junction bases with no gene match: 1. The CDR3 sequence is 15 residues long. This clonotype was detected ten times or more. The sequence was obtained from an adult who was a healthcare worker with PCR-confirmed SARS-CoV-2 infection or an uninfected control (not recorded which). The chain is built from TRBV7-2 and TRBJ2-3; 7 bases fit TRBD2. Input material: whole blood. The CDR3 here is CASSLDGGSTDTQYF. The CDR3, as DNA: TGTGCCAGCAGCTTAGACGGGGGGAGCACAGATACGCAGTATTTT.